This TCR beta chain appears in the sequencing data of a study of control samples from healthy donors and cancer patients. Germline V gene sequence: CDR1 GTSNPN, CDR2 SVGIG (reference sequence). This CDR3 spans 14 amino acids. V was shortened by 0 bases and J by 6 bases, with 12 bases between the two germline ends. A few counts support this clone. TCRdb's table, derived via immunoSEQ multiplex PCR, lists solely in-frame clones and lacks some. This sample carries 50,000 or so clones, 70% to 90% of them seen once, and the ten largest clones take roughly 3.8%. This chain joins TRBV30 and TRBJ2-4; D could derive from TRBD1 or TRBD2 (5 bases each). The sample taken for sequencing was blood. This sequence originates from a man aged 45-60 years in good health. CDR3 in amino acids: CAWSVGVGVNIQYF. Written as DNA, the CDR3 is TGTGCCTGGAGTGTGGGGGTAGGAGTAAACATTCAGTACTTC.